Following are 3 T cell receptor beta chains from one sample sequenced in a study of blood T cell repertoires in COVID-19. Profiling relied on immunoSEQ multiplex PCR, and the TCRdb table lists in-frame clones only, not all of them. The sample shows nearly 200,000 clones, roughly 80% of them seen only once. Sequenced: peripheral blood. The receptor set was obtained from a man aged 60-69 years with COVID-19, enrolled during active disease.

The chain has TRBV30 and TRBJ1-4; a weak D match, TRBD1 (5 bases). The CDR3 runs to 15 residues. Per the germline V gene, CDR1 is GTSNPN and CDR2 is SVGIG (reference sequence). V was trimmed by 3 bases and J by 4 bases, leaving 15 bases between them. CDR3 in DNA: TGTGCCTGGAGGGTCTTGACAGAGATTAATGAAAAACTGTTTTTT. Translated, it gives CAWRVLTEINEKLFF. The full variable domain, in which reference TRBV30 and TRBJ1-4 provide the parts outside the CDR3, is SQTIHQWPATLVQPVGSPLSLECTVEGTSNPNLYWYRQAAGRGLQLLFYSVGIGQISSEVPQNLSASRPQDRQFILSSKKLLLSDSGFYLCAWRVLTEINEKLFFGSGTQLSVL.

The chain carries TRBV20-1 and TRBJ2-5, with D maybe TRBD2 (6 bases). V lost 3 bases, J lost 6 bases, and 8 bases lay in between. Germline V lookup: CDR1 DFQATT, CDR2 SNEGSKA (reference sequence). The length of the CDR3 is 11 residues. The CDR3 coding sequence is TGCAGTGCTAGCGGGAGTCAGACCCAGTACTTC. Its translation is CSASGSQTQYF.

The chain carries TRBV11-2 and TRBJ1-1; 10 positions agree with TRBD1. Germline values: CDR1 SGHAT, CDR2 FQNNGV. The J segment lost 1 base and the V segment lost 4 bases, leaving 6 bases of the junction unmatched. CDR3 size: 16 residues. CDR3 nucleotides: TGTGCCAGCAGCTCGAGGACAGGGGGAACGAACACTGAAGCTTTCTTT. Amino acids: CASSSRTGGTNTEAFF.